This record covers a single T cell receptor (beta chain). This clone was observed a single time. Its target antigen remains unknown. Base quality data are lacking; no much larger clone is found one base away. Samples from volunteer blood donors who had recovered from COVID-19 were contributed by a second Seattle source. Each collaborating institution followed its own protocols to collect whole blood in K2EDTA tubes. Collaborator samples were shipped for TCRbeta analysis as frozen whole blood, isolated PBMCs, or DNA extracted from either sample type. This record belongs to a study of blood T cell repertoires in COVID-19 (dated by TCRdb to 2018 to 2021). Some background on the complete study: Samples from collaborators originated in the United States, Italy and Spain and spanned both the acute and convalescent phases of COVID-19. Where available, HLA class I and class II types were taken from metadata supplied by the sample provider and were not determined by assay-based typing. A de-identified subject ID, COVID-19 status, age in years and sex were almost always included in the sample metadata. The material from the prospective study consisted of cDNA or gDNA derived from T cells, B-cell-depleted T cells, or PBMCs. The repertoires were made available in a free public database intended to serve as a resource for research on the immune response to SARS-CoV-2. The samples were drawn from two sources: the first 160 participants of the ongoing ImmuneRACE study, and some 1,300 subjects contributed by 6 global collaborators. Subjects who had been exposed to COVID-19, were actively infected with it, or had recovered from it provided the deeply sampled blood TCRbeta repertoires that made up the dataset.

The immunoSEQ Assay, a bias-controlled multiplex PCR, was used to amplify TCRbeta CDR3 regions from genomic DNA. The authors processed their data as follows. The number of nucleated cells in each sample was estimated from the amplification of reference gene primers within the assay. To quantify the absolute abundance of each unique TCRbeta CDR3 rearrangement, sequence reads were collapsed and filtered. For each sample, productive Simpson clonality was calculated as the square root of Simpson's diversity index over productive rearrangements. TCRdb's version of the immuneACCESS table is confined to in-frame rearrangements and falls short of the full clone set. An unresolved V gene accounts for under half of the shortfall where checked; the remainder is of unknown origin. D and trimming were read from the DNA, whereas the V and J calls and clone size are those reported in that table. The sample table contains roughly 260,000 clones; only one count was recorded for about 90% of them. 2% to 2.5% of the sample comes from the top ten.

For CDR1 and CDR2, the germline V gene lists MGHRA and YSYEKL. The V end loses 1 base and the J end loses 8 bases, and a stretch of 23 bases separates them. The CDR3 runs 18 residues from the cysteine to the phenylalanine. Just CDR3 DNA is preserved here, 54 bases in frame from base 1. General conclusions and limits of the study: How much clinical and demographic metadata was included differed by source and by participant, and the metadata was provided uncurated.

This sequence originates from a woman between 45 and 60 years old who had recovered from COVID-19. The sequencing sample was made of peripheral blood. The sequence is built from TRBV4-1 and TRBJ1-4; D gene: possibly TRBD1, on 6 matching bases. The CDR3 in this case is CASSQGGTSSGLKEKLFF. The nucleotide sequence reads as follows: TGCGCCAGCAGCCAAGGAGGGACAAGTAGTGGGCTAAAGGAAAAACTGTTTTTT.